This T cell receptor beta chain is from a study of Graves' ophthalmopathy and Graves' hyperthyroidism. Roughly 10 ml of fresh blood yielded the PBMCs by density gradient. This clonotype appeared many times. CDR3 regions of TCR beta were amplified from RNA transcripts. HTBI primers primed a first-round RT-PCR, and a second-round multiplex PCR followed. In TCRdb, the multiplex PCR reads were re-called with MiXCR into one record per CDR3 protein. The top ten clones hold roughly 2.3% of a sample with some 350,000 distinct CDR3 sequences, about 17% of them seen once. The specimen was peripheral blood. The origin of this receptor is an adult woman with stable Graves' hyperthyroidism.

This CDR3 reads CASRRQGASVRWEQYF. The CDR3 bases are TGTGCCAGCAGGCGACAGGGGGCGTCGGTACGGTGGGAGCAGTACTTC. The chain joins TRBV28 to TRBJ2-7, with 10 bases identical to TRBD1. CDR1 is MDHEN and CDR2 is SYDVKM in the germline V gene. V trimming: 6 bases; J trimming: 7 bases; junction bases outside the gene matches: 15. The CDR3 sequence is 16 residues long.